This T cell receptor beta chain was documented in a study of cytomegalovirus exposure and HLA in healthy donors. Vbeta (60) and Jbeta (13) primers were used in the PCR. Clones were read by immunoSEQ multiplex PCR, and TCRdb kept only the in-frame ones, dropping some. The sample table sets out roughly 53,000 clones. The CDR3 extends over 14 amino acids. CDR1 and CDR2 from the germline V gene are ENHRY and SYGVKD. The V end lost 7 bases, the J end lost 3 bases, and 15 bases lay between the germline ends. The rearrangement uses TRBV10-3 and TRBJ1-1; D is perhaps TRBD1 (6 bases). The source is a man younger than 35 in good health and CMV-seropositive. Material for sequencing was PBMCs. The CDR3 sequence is CAITGVQGDTEAFF. The CDR3 coding sequence is TGTGCCATCACCGGGGTACAGGGCGACACTGAAGCTTTCTTT.